The rows below give T cell receptor beta chains drawn from one sample of a study of OX40 agonist ivuxolimab in advanced cancers. Repertoires were generated with immunoSEQ multiplex PCR, while TCRdb's copy carries only in-frame clones and drops some. The sample contains approximately 84,000 clones, 80% to 90% of which appear only once. Here the sequenced sample was CD4+ or CD8+ T cells sorted from blood, taken in a trial of the OX40 agonist ivuxolimab. The receptors derive from an adult with an advanced solid tumor such as melanoma, head and neck, liver or kidney cancer. CDR3s include the opening cysteine and the closing phenylalanine or tryptophan. Each record gives: D gene, V gene, clone size, J gene, CDR3 protein, CDR3 DNA. A D gene is named only where the DNA matches it firmly. For some rows the clone size is stated as once, few or many, or as a class when expanded; others skip it.

d_gene: -; v_gene: TRBV7-3; abundance: -; j_gene: TRBJ2-1; CDR3aa: CASSLVARAGPLNEQFF; CDR3nt: TGTGCCAGCAGCTTAGTAGCGCGGGCGGGCCCCCTTAATGAGCAGTTCTTC
d_gene: TRBD2; v_gene: TRBV29-1; abundance: -; j_gene: TRBJ2-5; CDR3aa: CSVEVGTSGAKSGTQYF; CDR3nt: TGCAGCGTTGAAGTCGGGACTAGCGGGGCCAAATCGGGGACCCAGTACTTC
d_gene: -; v_gene: TRBV11-2; abundance: -; j_gene: TRBJ2-7; CDR3aa: CASSQSAYEQYF; CDR3nt: TGTGCCAGCAGCCAAAGCGCCTACGAGCAGTACTTC
d_gene: -; v_gene: TRBV5-1; abundance: -; j_gene: TRBJ2-6; CDR3aa: CASSLGVGSGANVLTF; CDR3nt: TGCGCCAGCAGCTTGGGAGTAGGGAGCGGGGCCAACGTCCTGACTTTC
d_gene: -; v_gene: TRBV6-6; abundance: -; j_gene: TRBJ2-7; CDR3aa: CASSLQAGAHYEQYF; CDR3nt: TGTGCCAGCAGTTTACAGGCGGGGGCCCATTACGAGCAGTACTTC
d_gene: -; v_gene: TRBV7-9; abundance: -; j_gene: TRBJ1-1; CDR3aa: CASRESGGKAFF; CDR3nt: TGTGCCAGCAGGGAAAGTGGCGGGAAAGCTTTCTTT
d_gene: -; v_gene: TRBV6-5; abundance: -; j_gene: TRBJ1-6; CDR3aa: CASSGPYNSPLHF; CDR3nt: TGTGCCAGTTCGGGCCCCTATAATTCACCCCTCCACTTT
d_gene: TRBD1; v_gene: TRBV28; abundance: -; j_gene: TRBJ1-2; CDR3aa: CASSLGSGQGLGGYTF; CDR3nt: TGTGCCAGCAGTTTGGGATCGGGACAGGGGCTAGGAGGCTACACCTTC
d_gene: TRBD1; v_gene: TRBV5-4; abundance: -; j_gene: TRBJ2-1; CDR3aa: CASSFGQDLGNEQFF; CDR3nt: TGTGCCAGCAGCTTTGGACAGGATTTGGGCAATGAGCAGTTCTTC
d_gene: TRBD1; v_gene: TRBV5-1; abundance: -; j_gene: TRBJ2-7; CDR3aa: CASSLTTGGYEQYF; CDR3nt: TGCGCCAGCAGCCTTACAACAGGGGGCTACGAGCAGTACTTC
d_gene: -; v_gene: TRBV4-2; abundance: -; j_gene: TRBJ2-7; CDR3aa: CASSQDSGRMWVYF; CDR3nt: TGTGCCAGCAGCCAAGATTCGGGACGGATGTGGGTGTACTTC
d_gene: -; v_gene: TRBV5-4; abundance: -; j_gene: TRBJ1-2; CDR3aa: CASSPGQLPNYGYTF; CDR3nt: TGTGCCAGCAGCCCTGGACAGCTCCCCAACTATGGCTACACCTTC
d_gene: TRBD1; v_gene: TRBV6-1; abundance: few; j_gene: TRBJ1-6; CDR3aa: CASREDRVVNSPLHF; CDR3nt: TGTGCCAGCAGAGAGGACAGGGTGGTAAATTCACCCCTCCACTTT
d_gene: TRBD2; v_gene: TRBV30; abundance: few; j_gene: TRBJ2-5; CDR3aa: CATGREQETQYF; CDR3nt: TGTGCCACCGGGCGGGAGCAAGAGACCCAGTACTTC
d_gene: -; v_gene: TRBV7-3; abundance: -; j_gene: TRBJ1-6; CDR3aa: CASSSRGGTGNSPLHF; CDR3nt: TGTGCCAGCAGCTCAAGGGGAGGGACGGGGAATTCACCCCTCCACTTT
d_gene: -; v_gene: TRBV27; abundance: -; j_gene: TRBJ1-5; CDR3aa: CASSSREGGQPQHF; CDR3nt: TGTGCCAGCAGTTCCCGGGAGGGAGGTCAGCCCCAGCATTTT
d_gene: TRBD1; v_gene: TRBV2; abundance: -; j_gene: TRBJ1-1; CDR3aa: CASSVNRGGTEAFF; CDR3nt: TGTGCCAGCAGTGTCAACAGGGGAGGGACTGAAGCTTTCTTT
d_gene: -; v_gene: TRBV19; abundance: -; j_gene: TRBJ1-3; CDR3aa: CASSTTGLSGNTIYF; CDR3nt: TGTGCCAGTAGTACGACAGGACTCTCTGGAAACACCATATATTTT
d_gene: TRBD1; v_gene: TRBV19; abundance: -; j_gene: TRBJ1-6; CDR3aa: CASRGRGSSPLHF; CDR3nt: TGTGCCAGTAGAGGCAGGGGGTCTTCACCCCTCCACTTT
d_gene: -; v_gene: TRBV7-2; abundance: -; j_gene: TRBJ2-5; CDR3aa: CASSLMVGYQETQYF; CDR3nt: TGTGCCAGCAGCTTAATGGTAGGGTACCAAGAGACCCAGTACTTC
d_gene: -; v_gene: TRBV6-1; abundance: -; j_gene: TRBJ1-2; CDR3aa: CASRVSRFYGYTF; CDR3nt: TGTGCCAGCAGGGTCAGTAGATTCTATGGCTACACCTTC
d_gene: -; v_gene: TRBV19; abundance: -; j_gene: TRBJ2-1; CDR3aa: CASSIGLAFASYNEQFF; CDR3nt: TGTGCCAGTAGTATAGGGCTAGCATTTGCCTCCTACAATGAGCAGTTCTTC
d_gene: -; v_gene: TRBV5-6; abundance: -; j_gene: TRBJ2-7; CDR3aa: CASSLGSGRWGEQYF; CDR3nt: TGTGCCAGCAGCTTGGGATCAGGGAGGTGGGGCGAGCAGTACTTC
d_gene: TRBD2; v_gene: TRBV11-2; abundance: -; j_gene: TRBJ2-1; CDR3aa: CASSPRTSGGALQFF; CDR3nt: TGTGCCAGCAGCCCACGGACTAGCGGGGGGGCGTTGCAGTTCTTC
d_gene: -; v_gene: TRBV6-1; abundance: -; j_gene: TRBJ1-6; CDR3aa: CASSELWGGGPPLHF; CDR3nt: TGTGCCAGCAGTGAACTGTGGGGTGGTGGGCCACCCCTCCACTTT
d_gene: -; v_gene: TRBV9; abundance: -; j_gene: TRBJ1-1; CDR3aa: CASSRGGFGNTEAFF; CDR3nt: TGTGCCAGCAGCCGGGGAGGGTTTGGGAACACTGAAGCTTTCTTT
d_gene: -; v_gene: TRBV5-5; abundance: -; j_gene: TRBJ2-5; CDR3aa: CASSRSGDRQETQYF; CDR3nt: TGTGCCAGCAGCCGGTCGGGAGACCGACAAGAGACCCAGTACTTC
d_gene: -; v_gene: TRBV7-2; abundance: -; j_gene: TRBJ1-2; CDR3aa: CASSFPGTQSFNYGYTF; CDR3nt: TGTGCCAGCAGCTTCCCCGGGACGCAATCCTTTAACTATGGCTACACCTTC
d_gene: -; v_gene: TRBV28; abundance: -; j_gene: TRBJ1-5; CDR3aa: CASSFGGGWSNQPQHF; CDR3nt: TGTGCCAGCAGTTTTGGCGGGGGCTGGAGCAATCAGCCCCAGCATTTT
d_gene: -; v_gene: TRBV7-6; abundance: -; j_gene: TRBJ2-6; CDR3aa: CASSPLDSGANVLTF; CDR3nt: TGTGCCAGCAGCCCGCTGGACTCTGGGGCCAACGTCCTGACTTTC
d_gene: TRBD1; v_gene: TRBV2; abundance: -; j_gene: TRBJ2-3; CDR3aa: CASSHPKQGADTQYF; CDR3nt: TGTGCCAGCAGCCACCCCAAACAGGGGGCAGATACGCAGTATTTT
d_gene: TRBD2; v_gene: TRBV7-2; abundance: few; j_gene: TRBJ2-1; CDR3aa: CASSLRTSQGNEQFF; CDR3nt: TGTGCCAGCAGCTTAAGGACTAGTCAAGGGAATGAGCAGTTCTTC
d_gene: -; v_gene: TRBV12-1; abundance: -; j_gene: TRBJ1-5; CDR3aa: CASSFRAGPQPQHF; CDR3nt: TGTGCCAGCAGCTTTCGGGCAGGCCCTCAGCCCCAGCATTTT
d_gene: -; v_gene: TRBV6-5; abundance: few; j_gene: TRBJ2-2; CDR3aa: CASSPLIGNTGELFF; CDR3nt: TGTGCCAGCAGTCCCCTCATAGGAAACACCGGGGAGCTGTTTTTT